Listed below are T cell receptor beta chains from one sample, sequenced in a study of blood T cell repertoires in COVID-19. Profiled with immunoSEQ multiplex PCR; TCRdb holds only in-frame clones, not every one. The sample carries fewer than 70,000 clones, 87% recorded once. The sequenced material came from peripheral blood. The receptors derive from a man aged 45 to 65 with active COVID-19. CDR3s include the opening cysteine and the closing phenylalanine or tryptophan. D genes are given only for firm matches. Clone size, where shown, is once, few, many, or a class for clones that have expanded.

CDR3nt: TGTGCCAGCAGTTACCCCACCCGGGAGGGCCCGTCAGATACGCAGTATTTT
CDR3aa: CASSYPTREGPSDTQYF
abundance: -
v_gene: TRBV6-2/TRBV6-3
d_gene: TRBD2
len: 17
j_gene: TRBJ2-3

CDR3nt: TGTGCCAGCAGTGAGGCCCACGGGAACAATGAGCAGTTCTTC
CDR3aa: CASSEAHGNNEQFF
abundance: -
v_gene: TRBV2
d_gene: -
len: 14
j_gene: TRBJ2-1

CDR3nt: TGCGCCAGCAGCCCCAGGGATAGCACGCAGTATTTT
CDR3aa: CASSPRDSTQYF
abundance: -
v_gene: TRBV4-3
d_gene: -
len: 12
j_gene: TRBJ2-3

CDR3nt: TGTGCCAGCAGCCCCGGACAGGGGGCGGGGGAGCTGTTTTTT
CDR3aa: CASSPGQGAGELFF
abundance: -
v_gene: TRBV11-2
d_gene: TRBD1
len: 14
j_gene: TRBJ2-2

CDR3nt: TGTGCCAGTAGTCGACAGGCTAGCACAGATACGCAGTATTTT
CDR3aa: CASSRQASTDTQYF
abundance: -
v_gene: TRBV19
d_gene: -
len: 14
j_gene: TRBJ2-3

CDR3nt: TGTGCCACCAGCAGAGGACAGGGGGCTGGGACCGGGGAGCTGTTTTTT
CDR3aa: CATSRGQGAGTGELFF
abundance: -
v_gene: TRBV24-1
d_gene: TRBD1
len: 16
j_gene: TRBJ2-2

CDR3nt: TGTGCCAGCAGCGTGACTAGCGGGGGGGCCACATCCTACGAGCAGTACTTC
CDR3aa: CASSVTSGGATSYEQYF
abundance: once
v_gene: TRBV9
d_gene: TRBD2
len: 17
j_gene: TRBJ2-7

CDR3nt: TGCGCCAGCCAAGAGACAGAGAACTATGGCTACACCTTC
CDR3aa: CASQETENYGYTF
abundance: -
v_gene: TRBV5-1
d_gene: -
len: 13
j_gene: TRBJ1-2

CDR3nt: TGTGCCAGCAGCCAGGGATACTCAGGGTACTCTGGGGCCAACGTCCTGACTTTC
CDR3aa: CASSQGYSGYSGANVLTF
abundance: once
v_gene: TRBV3-1/TRBV3-2
d_gene: -
len: 18
j_gene: TRBJ2-6

CDR3nt: TGTGCCAGCAGCACACAGGGGGCCCAGAATCAGCCCCAGCATTTT
CDR3aa: CASSTQGAQNQPQHF
abundance: -
v_gene: TRBV7-9
d_gene: TRBD1
len: 15
j_gene: TRBJ1-5

CDR3nt: TGTGCCACCACAGGAGCGGGTCCCGACAATGAGCAGTTCTTC
CDR3aa: CATTGAGPDNEQFF
abundance: -
v_gene: TRBV24-1
d_gene: -
len: 14
j_gene: TRBJ2-1

CDR3nt: TGCGCCAGCAGCTTGAATAGAGGGAACACTGAAGCTTTCTTT
CDR3aa: CASSLNRGNTEAFF
abundance: -
v_gene: TRBV5-1
d_gene: -
len: 14
j_gene: TRBJ1-1

CDR3nt: TGCAGTGCTAGTCTCTCCAACAGGGGGAGGTTCAATCAGCCCCAGCATTTT
CDR3aa: CSASLSNRGRFNQPQHF
abundance: -
v_gene: TRBV20-1
d_gene: TRBD1
len: 17
j_gene: TRBJ1-5

CDR3nt: TGTGCCAGTAGTATGAGGAGAGGGAGTGAAGCTTTCTTT
CDR3aa: CASSMRRGSEAFF
abundance: -
v_gene: TRBV19
d_gene: -
len: 13
j_gene: TRBJ1-1

CDR3nt: TGTGCCAGCAGCTTACGAGGCCAAAATCAGCCCCAGCATTTT
CDR3aa: CASSLRGQNQPQHF
abundance: -
v_gene: TRBV7-2
d_gene: -
len: 14
j_gene: TRBJ1-5

CDR3nt: TGTGCCAGCAGCCGGGGACAGGGTGAAGCTTTCTTT
CDR3aa: CASSRGQGEAFF
abundance: few
v_gene: TRBV6-5
d_gene: TRBD1
len: 12
j_gene: TRBJ1-1

CDR3nt: TGTGCCATCAGTGAGTTACAGAGGGTAGATGAGCAGTTCTTC
CDR3aa: CAISELQRVDEQFF
abundance: once
v_gene: TRBV10-3
d_gene: -
len: 14
j_gene: TRBJ2-1

CDR3nt: TGTGCCAGCAGTCCCTCGGGGGGTCCCTCCTACAATGAGCAGTTCTTC
CDR3aa: CASSPSGGPSYNEQFF
abundance: -
v_gene: TRBV28
d_gene: TRBD2
len: 16
j_gene: TRBJ2-1

CDR3nt: TGTGCCAGCAGTACGCGGGGAGACTATGGCTACACCTTC
CDR3aa: CASSTRGDYGYTF
abundance: -
v_gene: TRBV7-8
d_gene: -
len: 13
j_gene: TRBJ1-2

CDR3nt: TGTGCCAGCAGCCGGTTTCCCGGGACTAGAAGTGGTGAGCAGTTCTTC
CDR3aa: CASSRFPGTRSGEQFF
abundance: -
v_gene: TRBV9
d_gene: TRBD2
len: 16
j_gene: TRBJ2-1

CDR3nt: TGCGCCAGCGCCCTTCCCTATGGCCCGGGGACAGGGGGCAATGAGCAGTTCTTC
CDR3aa: CASALPYGPGTGGNEQFF
abundance: -
v_gene: TRBV10-1
d_gene: TRBD1
len: 18
j_gene: TRBJ2-1

CDR3nt: TGTGCCAGCAGCGTAGACACAGGGGGTTCGGGTGGGCAGTTCTTC
CDR3aa: CASSVDTGGSGGQFF
abundance: -
v_gene: TRBV9
d_gene: TRBD1
len: 15
j_gene: TRBJ2-1

CDR3nt: TGTGCCAGCAGCCCCTCACAGGGTTACGCTGGAAACACCATATATTTT
CDR3aa: CASSPSQGYAGNTIYF
abundance: -
v_gene: TRBV7-9
d_gene: -
len: 16
j_gene: TRBJ1-3

CDR3nt: TGTGCCAGCATACGGACTAGCGGGGACAATGAGCAGTTCTTC
CDR3aa: CASIRTSGDNEQFF
abundance: -
v_gene: TRBV2
d_gene: TRBD2
len: 14
j_gene: TRBJ2-1

CDR3nt: TGTGCCAGCAGCTTAAACCCAGGGCGCCAAGAGACCCAGTACTTC
CDR3aa: CASSLNPGRQETQYF
abundance: -
v_gene: TRBV7-2
d_gene: -
len: 15
j_gene: TRBJ2-5

CDR3nt: TGCAGCGTTGAAATGATAACGGGGAACACTGAAGCTTTCTTT
CDR3aa: CSVEMITGNTEAFF
abundance: -
v_gene: TRBV29-1
d_gene: -
len: 14
j_gene: TRBJ1-1

CDR3nt: TGTGCCAGCAGTTATAGCGGGAGGCAGAAAGATACGCAGTATTTT
CDR3aa: CASSYSGRQKDTQYF
abundance: -
v_gene: TRBV5-4
d_gene: TRBD2
len: 15
j_gene: TRBJ2-3

CDR3nt: TGCGCCAGCAGTAGAGGGGACTACTCCTACGAGCAGTACTTC
CDR3aa: CASSRGDYSYEQYF
abundance: -
v_gene: TRBV5-1
d_gene: TRBD2
len: 14
j_gene: TRBJ2-7

CDR3nt: TGTGCCACCGGACAGCACACCGGGGAGCTGTTTTTT
CDR3aa: CATGQHTGELFF
abundance: -
v_gene: TRBV19
d_gene: -
len: 12
j_gene: TRBJ2-2